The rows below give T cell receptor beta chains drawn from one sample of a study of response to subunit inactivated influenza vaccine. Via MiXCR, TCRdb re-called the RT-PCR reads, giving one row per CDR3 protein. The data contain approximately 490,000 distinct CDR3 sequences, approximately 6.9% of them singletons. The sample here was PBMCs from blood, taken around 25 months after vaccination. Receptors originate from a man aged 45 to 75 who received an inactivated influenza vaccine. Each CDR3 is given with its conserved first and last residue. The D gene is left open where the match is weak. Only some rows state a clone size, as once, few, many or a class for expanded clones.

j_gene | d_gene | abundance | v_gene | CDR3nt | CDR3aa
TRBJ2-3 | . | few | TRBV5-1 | TGCGCCAGCAGCTTGGCCGGGCCTAGCCGGGATACGCAGTATTTT | CASSLAGPSRDTQYF
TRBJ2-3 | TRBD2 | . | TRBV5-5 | TGTGCCAGCAGCTTACTAGCGGGGGGATTGGTCACAGATACGCAGTATTTT | CASSLLAGGLVTDTQYF
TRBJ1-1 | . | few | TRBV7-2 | TGTGCCAGCAGCCCTCAGGGGTACGGCACTGAAGCTTTCTTT | CASSPQGYGTEAFF
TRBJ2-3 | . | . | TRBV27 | TGTGCCAGCAGTTTACGACGGGGCACAGATACGCAGTATTTT | CASSLRRGTDTQYF
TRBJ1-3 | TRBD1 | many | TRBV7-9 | TGTGCCAGCACCTCACCCGACAGGGCTGGAAACACCATATATTTT | CASTSPDRAGNTIYF
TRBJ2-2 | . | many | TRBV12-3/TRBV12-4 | TGTGCCAGCAGTTTGGGGAATATTTATACCGGGGAGCTGTTTTTT | CASSLGNIYTGELFF
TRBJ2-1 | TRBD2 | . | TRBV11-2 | TGTGCCAGCAGCCCGATTTCCGGACTAGCGGGAGCGAGTGAGCAGTTCTTC | CASSPISGLAGASEQFF
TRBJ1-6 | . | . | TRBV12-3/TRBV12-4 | TGTGCCAGCAGGACAGGCGTCTCCTATAATTCACCCCTCCACTTT | CASRTGVSYNSPLHF
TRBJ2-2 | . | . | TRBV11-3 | TGTGCCAGCAGCTTAGAACAGTGTTCCGGCGGGGAGCTGTTTTTT | CASSLEQCSGGELFF
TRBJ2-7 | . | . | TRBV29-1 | TGCAGCGGGATTCAGGCATGGCCCTACGAGCAGTACTTC | CSGIQAWPYEQYF
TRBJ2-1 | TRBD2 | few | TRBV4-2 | TGTGCCAGCAGCCAAGACGGGGGGGCCGGTATATACGGTGAGCAGTTCTTC | CASSQDGGAGIYGEQFF
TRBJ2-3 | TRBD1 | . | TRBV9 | TGTGCCAGCAGCGTCGGGACAGAAAGGAATACGCAGTATTTT | CASSVGTERNTQYF
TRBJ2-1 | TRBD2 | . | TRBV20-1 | TGCAGTGCTAGAGATCGGACTAGCGGGAGGCTCTACAATGAGCAGTTCTTC | CSARDRTSGRLYNEQFF
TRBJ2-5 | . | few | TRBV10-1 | TGCGCCAGCAACGGGGACCTACAAGAGACCCAGTACTTC | CASNGDLQETQYF
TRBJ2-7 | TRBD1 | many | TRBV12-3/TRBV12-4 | TGTGCCAGCAGTTTATCTGGGACAGGGTTATACGAGCAGTACTTC | CASSLSGTGLYEQYF
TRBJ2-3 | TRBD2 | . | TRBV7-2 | TGTGCCAGCAGCTTAGCGGGGGCGGGGGGCCTAGGAGCGGATACGCAGTATTTT | CASSLAGAGGLGADTQYF
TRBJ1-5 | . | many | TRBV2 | TGTGCCAGCAGTGAAGCGCCCGGCAAGGGCAATCAGCCCCAGCATTTT | CASSEAPGKGNQPQHF
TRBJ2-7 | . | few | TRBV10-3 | TGTGCCATCAGTGAGTCGACGCCGACCTACGAGCAGTACTTC | CAISESTPTYEQYF
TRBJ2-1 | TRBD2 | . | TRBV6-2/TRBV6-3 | TGTGCCAGCAGTGAACGGGGGGGCATCCACAATGAGCAGTTCTTC | CASSERGGIHNEQFF
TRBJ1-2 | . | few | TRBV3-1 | TGTGCCAGCAGCCAAGGATCGGGGGGAGGCTATGGCTACACCTTC | CASSQGSGGGYGYTF
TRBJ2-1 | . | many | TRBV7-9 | TGTGCCAGCAGCTCGAACCAATACAATGAGCAGTTCTTC | CASSSNQYNEQFF
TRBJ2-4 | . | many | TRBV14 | TGTGCCAGCAGCGTCGGGTGGGCCAAAAACATTCAGTACTTC | CASSVGWAKNIQYF
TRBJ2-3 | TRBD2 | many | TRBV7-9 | TGTGCCAGCAGCTTAGACGAACTAGCGGTCGATACGCAGTATTTT | CASSLDELAVDTQYF
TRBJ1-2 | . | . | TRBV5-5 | TGTGCCAGCAGCTTGGGTGGGGGGTCCAACTATGGCTACACCTTC | CASSLGGGSNYGYTF
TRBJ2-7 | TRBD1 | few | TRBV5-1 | TGCGCCAGCAGCTTGGTACCGGGACAGGGCTACGAGCAGTACTTC | CASSLVPGQGYEQYF
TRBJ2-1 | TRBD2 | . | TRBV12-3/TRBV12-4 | TGTGCCAGCAGTTTTAGGGAGGGCCTGCTCAATGAGCAGTTCTTC | CASSFREGLLNEQFF
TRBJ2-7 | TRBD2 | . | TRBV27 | TGTGCCAGTCGTTGGGGAGGGTCCTACGAGCAGTACTTC | CASRWGGSYEQYF
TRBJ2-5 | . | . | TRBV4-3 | TGCGCCAGCAGCCAAACCGTGAAGGAGACCCAGTACTTC | CASSQTVKETQYF
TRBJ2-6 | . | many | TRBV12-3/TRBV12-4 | TGTGCCAGCAGGCAGAGGTCTGGGGCCAACGTCCTGACTTTC | CASRQRSGANVLTF
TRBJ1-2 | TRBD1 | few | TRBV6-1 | TGTGCCAGCAGGGACAGGGGCCCTTATGGCTACACCTTC | CASRDRGPYGYTF
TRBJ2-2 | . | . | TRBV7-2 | TGTGCCAGCAGAAGAGGGTGGGGCGGGGAGCTGTTTTTT | CASRRGWGGELFF
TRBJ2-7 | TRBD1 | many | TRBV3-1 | TGTGCCAGCAGCCAGCCTGACAGGGGCGCGCGTGAGCAGTACTTC | CASSQPDRGAREQYF
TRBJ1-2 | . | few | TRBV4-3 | TGCGCCAGCAGTATTAGCCAAGATCCGGGGGCGCGTGGCTACACCTTC | CASSISQDPGARGYTF
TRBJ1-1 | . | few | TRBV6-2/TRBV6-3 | TGTGCCAGCAGCAAACCGGGAATGAACACTGAAGCTTTCTTT | CASSKPGMNTEAFF
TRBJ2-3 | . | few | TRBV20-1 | TGCAGTGCCCGCCCTAGGCGGGGCACAGATACGCAGTATTTT | CSARPRRGTDTQYF
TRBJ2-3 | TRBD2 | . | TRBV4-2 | TGTGCCAGCAGCCAAGTGGGAAGGACTAGCGGGGAAAGCACAGATACGCAGTATTTT | CASSQVGRTSGESTDTQYF
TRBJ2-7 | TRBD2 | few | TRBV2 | TGTGCCAGGGGACTAGCGGGAAACTCCTACGAGCAGTACTTC | CARGLAGNSYEQYF
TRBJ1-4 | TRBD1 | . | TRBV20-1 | TGCAGTGCTATCGGACAGGGGGCTGGTGAAAAACTGTTTTTT | CSAIGQGAGEKLFF
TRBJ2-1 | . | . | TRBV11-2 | TGTGCCAGCAGCTTAAGGCTTATCGGGGCAGGGTATGCCAGTGAGCAGTTCTTC | CASSLRLIGAGYASEQFF
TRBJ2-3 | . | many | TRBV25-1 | TGTGCCAGCAGTGATTCGTTTAGGAGGGGCACAGATACGCAGTATTTT | CASSDSFRRGTDTQYF
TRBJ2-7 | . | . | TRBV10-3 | TGTGCCACCACTGACAGCCCCTACGAGCAGTACTTC | CATTDSPYEQYF
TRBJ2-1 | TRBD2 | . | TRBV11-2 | TGTGCCAGCAGCTTAGATCTAACGGGGACTAGCGGGAGACCGCCCCTATACAATGAGCAGTTCTTC | CASSLDLTGTSGRPPLYNEQFF